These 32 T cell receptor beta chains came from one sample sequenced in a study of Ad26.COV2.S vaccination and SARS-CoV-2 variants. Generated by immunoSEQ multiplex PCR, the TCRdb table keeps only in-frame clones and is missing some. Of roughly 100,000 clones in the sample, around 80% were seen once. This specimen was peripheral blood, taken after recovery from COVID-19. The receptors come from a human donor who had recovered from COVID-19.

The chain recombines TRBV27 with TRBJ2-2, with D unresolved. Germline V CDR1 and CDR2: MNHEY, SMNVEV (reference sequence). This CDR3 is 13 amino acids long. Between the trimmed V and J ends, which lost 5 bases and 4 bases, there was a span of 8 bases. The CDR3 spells CASSRDTTGELFF. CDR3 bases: TGTGCCAGCAGTCGCGATACCACCGGGGAGCTGTTTTTT.

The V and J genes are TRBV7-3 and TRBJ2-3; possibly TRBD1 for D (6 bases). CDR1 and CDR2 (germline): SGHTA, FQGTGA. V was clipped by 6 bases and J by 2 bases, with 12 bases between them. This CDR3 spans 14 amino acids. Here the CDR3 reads CASRLGQFTDTQYF. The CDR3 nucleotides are TGTGCCAGCAGACTCGGACAGTTCACAGATACGCAGTATTTT. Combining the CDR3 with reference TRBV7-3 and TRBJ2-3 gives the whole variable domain GAGVSQTPSNKVTEKGKYVELRCDPISGHTALYWYRQSLGQGPEFLIYFQGTGAADDSGLPNDRFFAVRPEGSVSTLKIQRTERGDSAVYLCASRLGQFTDTQYFGPGTRLTVL.

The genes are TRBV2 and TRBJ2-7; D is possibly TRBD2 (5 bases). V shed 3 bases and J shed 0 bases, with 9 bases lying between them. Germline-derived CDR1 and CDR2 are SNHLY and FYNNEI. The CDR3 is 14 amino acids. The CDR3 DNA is TGTGCCAGCAGTGAGGTGAGGGTCTCCTACGAGCAGTACTTC. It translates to CASSEVRVSYEQYF.

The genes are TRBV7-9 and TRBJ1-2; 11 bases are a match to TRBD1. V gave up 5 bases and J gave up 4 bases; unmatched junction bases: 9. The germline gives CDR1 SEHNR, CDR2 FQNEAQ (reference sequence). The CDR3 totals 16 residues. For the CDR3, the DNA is TGTGCCAGCAGCGATGGGACAGGGGGTGATAGCTATGGCTACACCTTC. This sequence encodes CASSDGTGGDSYGYTF. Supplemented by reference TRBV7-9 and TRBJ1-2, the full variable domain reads DTGVSQNPRHKITKRGQNVTFRCDPISEHNRLYWYRQTLGQGPEFLTYFQNEAQLEKSRLLSDRFSAERPKGSFSTLEIQRTEQGDSAMYLCASSDGTGGDSYGYTFGSGTRLTVV.

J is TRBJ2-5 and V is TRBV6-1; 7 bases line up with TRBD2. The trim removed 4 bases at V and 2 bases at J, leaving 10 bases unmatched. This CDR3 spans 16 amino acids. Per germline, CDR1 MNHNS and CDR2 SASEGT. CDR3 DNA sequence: TGTGCCAGCAGTGGACCGACTAGCTCGGGGCAAGAGACCCAGTACTTC. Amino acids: CASSGPTSSGQETQYF.

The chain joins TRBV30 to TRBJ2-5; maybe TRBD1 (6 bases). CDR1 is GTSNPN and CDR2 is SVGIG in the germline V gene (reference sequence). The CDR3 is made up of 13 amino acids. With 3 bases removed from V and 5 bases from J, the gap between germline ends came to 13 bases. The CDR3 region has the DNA TGTGCCTGGAGGGGCCGGACAGTCGAGACCCAGTACTTC. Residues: CAWRGRTVETQYF.

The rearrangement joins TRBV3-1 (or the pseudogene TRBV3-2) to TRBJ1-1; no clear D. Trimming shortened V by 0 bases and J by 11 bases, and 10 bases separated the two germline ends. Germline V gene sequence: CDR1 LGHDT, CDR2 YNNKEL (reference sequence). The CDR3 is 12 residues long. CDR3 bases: TGTGCCAGCAGCCAAGAAATAGGTGGTGCTTTCTTT. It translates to CASSQEIGGAFF.

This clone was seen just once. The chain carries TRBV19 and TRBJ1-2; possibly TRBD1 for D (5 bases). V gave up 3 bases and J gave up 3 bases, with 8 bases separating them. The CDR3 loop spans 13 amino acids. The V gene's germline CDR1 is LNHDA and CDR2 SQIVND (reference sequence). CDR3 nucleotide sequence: TGTGCCAGTAGTATTGCAGGGTACTATGGCTACACCTTC. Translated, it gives CASSIAGYYGYTF.

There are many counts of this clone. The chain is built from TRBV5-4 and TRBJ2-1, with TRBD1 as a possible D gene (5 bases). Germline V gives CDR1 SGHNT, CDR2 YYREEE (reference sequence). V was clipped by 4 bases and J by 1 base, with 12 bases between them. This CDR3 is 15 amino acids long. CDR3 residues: CASSLTVFSYNEQFF. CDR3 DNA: TGTGCCAGCAGCCTGACAGTCTTTTCCTACAATGAGCAGTTCTTC.

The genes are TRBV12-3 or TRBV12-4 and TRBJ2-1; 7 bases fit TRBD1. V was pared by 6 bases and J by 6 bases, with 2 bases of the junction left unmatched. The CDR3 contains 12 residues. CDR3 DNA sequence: TGTGCCAGCAGCCGGGACAGCAATGAGCAGTTCTTC. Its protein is CASSRDSNEQFF.

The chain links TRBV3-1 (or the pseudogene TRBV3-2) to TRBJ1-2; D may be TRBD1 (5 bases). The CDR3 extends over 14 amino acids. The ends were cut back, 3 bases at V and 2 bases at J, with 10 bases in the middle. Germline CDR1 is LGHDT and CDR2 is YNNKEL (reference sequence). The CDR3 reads CASSHLAGNYGYTF. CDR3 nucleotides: TGTGCCAGCAGCCACTTGGCAGGGAACTATGGCTACACCTTC.

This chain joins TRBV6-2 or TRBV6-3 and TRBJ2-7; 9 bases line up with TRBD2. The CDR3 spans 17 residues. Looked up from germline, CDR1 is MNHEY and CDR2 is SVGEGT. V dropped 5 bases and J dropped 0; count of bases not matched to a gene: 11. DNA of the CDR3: TGTGCCAGCAGTGCCCCCGGGACTAGCACCAGCTCCTACGAGCAGTACTTC. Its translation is CASSAPGTSTSSYEQYF.

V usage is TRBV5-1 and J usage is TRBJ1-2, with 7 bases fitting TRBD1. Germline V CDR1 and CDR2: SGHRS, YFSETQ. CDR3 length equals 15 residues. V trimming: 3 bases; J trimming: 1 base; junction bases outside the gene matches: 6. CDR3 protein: CASSSATGVNYGYTF. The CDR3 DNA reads TGCGCCAGCAGCTCAGCCACAGGGGTTAACTATGGCTACACCTTC.

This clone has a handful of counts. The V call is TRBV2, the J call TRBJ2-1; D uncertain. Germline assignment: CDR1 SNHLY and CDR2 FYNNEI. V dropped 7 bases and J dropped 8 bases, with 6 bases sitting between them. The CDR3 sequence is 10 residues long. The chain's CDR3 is CASTFHEQFF. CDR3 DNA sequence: TGTGCCAGCACATTCCATGAGCAGTTCTTC.

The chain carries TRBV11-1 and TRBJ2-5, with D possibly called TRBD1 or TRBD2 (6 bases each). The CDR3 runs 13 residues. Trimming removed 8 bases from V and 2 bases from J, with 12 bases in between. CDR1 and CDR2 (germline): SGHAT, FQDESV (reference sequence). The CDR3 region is CASGGGWQETQYF. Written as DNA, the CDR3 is TGTGCCAGCGGAGGGGGGTGGCAAGAGACCCAGTACTTC.

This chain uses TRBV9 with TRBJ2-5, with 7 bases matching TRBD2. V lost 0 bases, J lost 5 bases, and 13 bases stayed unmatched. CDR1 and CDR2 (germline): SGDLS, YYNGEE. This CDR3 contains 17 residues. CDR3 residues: CASSVGAAQVGRETQYF. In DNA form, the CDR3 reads TGTGCCAGCAGCGTAGGGGCAGCCCAAGTCGGGAGGGAGACCCAGTACTTC.

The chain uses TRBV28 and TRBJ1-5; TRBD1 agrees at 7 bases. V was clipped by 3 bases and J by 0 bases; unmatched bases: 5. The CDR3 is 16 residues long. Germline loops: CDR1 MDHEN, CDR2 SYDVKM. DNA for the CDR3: TGTGCCAGCAGTTTCCAATGGGACAGTAGCAATCAGCCCCAGCATTTT. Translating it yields CASSFQWDSSNQPQHF.

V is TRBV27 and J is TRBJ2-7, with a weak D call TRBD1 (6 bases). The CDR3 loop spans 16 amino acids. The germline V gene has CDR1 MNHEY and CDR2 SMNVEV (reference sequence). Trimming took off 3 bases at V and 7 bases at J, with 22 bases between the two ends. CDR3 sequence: CASSLGAGTPPKEQYF. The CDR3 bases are TGTGCCAGCAGTTTGGGGGCAGGGACACCGCCTAAAGAGCAGTACTTC.

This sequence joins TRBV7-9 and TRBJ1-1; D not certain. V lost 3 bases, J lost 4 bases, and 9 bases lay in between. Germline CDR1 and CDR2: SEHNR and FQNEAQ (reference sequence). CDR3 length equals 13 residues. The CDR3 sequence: CASSFGVATEAFF. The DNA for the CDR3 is TGTGCCAGCAGCTTTGGGGTGGCCACTGAAGCTTTCTTT.

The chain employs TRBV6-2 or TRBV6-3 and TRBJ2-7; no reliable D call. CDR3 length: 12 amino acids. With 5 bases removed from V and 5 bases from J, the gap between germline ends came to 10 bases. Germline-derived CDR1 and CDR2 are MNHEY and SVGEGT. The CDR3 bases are TGTGCCAGCAGTCGTCTAAGAAACGAGCAGTACTTC. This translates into CASSRLRNEQYF.

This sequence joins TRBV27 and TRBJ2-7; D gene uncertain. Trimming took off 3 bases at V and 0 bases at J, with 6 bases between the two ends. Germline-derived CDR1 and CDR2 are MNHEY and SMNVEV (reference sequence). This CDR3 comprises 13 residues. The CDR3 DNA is TGTGCCAGCAGTTTCGTCAGCTCCTACGAGCAGTACTTC. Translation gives CASSFVSSYEQYF.

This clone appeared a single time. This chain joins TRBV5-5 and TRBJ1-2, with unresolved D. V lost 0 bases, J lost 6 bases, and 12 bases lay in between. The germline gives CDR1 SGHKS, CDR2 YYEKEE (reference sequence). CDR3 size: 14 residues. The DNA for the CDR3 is TGTGCCAGCAGCTTGGCTCGGGAGTTGGATGGCTACACCTTC. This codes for CASSLARELDGYTF.

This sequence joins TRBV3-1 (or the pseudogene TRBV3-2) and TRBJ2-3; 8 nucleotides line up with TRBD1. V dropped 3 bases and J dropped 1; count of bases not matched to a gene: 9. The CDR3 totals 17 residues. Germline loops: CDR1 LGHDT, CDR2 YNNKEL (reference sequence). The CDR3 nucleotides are TGTGCCAGCAGCCACTATCTCAGGGGGCGCGGCACAGATACGCAGTATTTT. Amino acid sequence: CASSHYLRGRGTDTQYF.

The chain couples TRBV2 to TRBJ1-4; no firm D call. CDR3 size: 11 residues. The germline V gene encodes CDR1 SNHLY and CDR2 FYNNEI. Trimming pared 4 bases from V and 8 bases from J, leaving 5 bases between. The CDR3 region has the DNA TGTGCCAGCAGTGCTTTAGAAAAACTGTTTTTT. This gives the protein CASSALEKLFF.

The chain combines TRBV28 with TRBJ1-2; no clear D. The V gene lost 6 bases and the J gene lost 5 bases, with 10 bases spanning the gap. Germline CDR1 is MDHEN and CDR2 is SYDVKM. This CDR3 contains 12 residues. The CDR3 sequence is CASRLTGYGYTF. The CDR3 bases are TGTGCCAGCAGACTAACGGGGTATGGCTACACCTTC.

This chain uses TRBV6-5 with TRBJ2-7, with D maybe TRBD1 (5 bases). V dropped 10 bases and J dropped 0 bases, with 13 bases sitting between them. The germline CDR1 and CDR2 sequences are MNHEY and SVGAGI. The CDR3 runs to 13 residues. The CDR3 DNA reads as TGTGCCACCTCACAGGTGAACTCCTACGAGCAGTACTTC. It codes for CATSQVNSYEQYF.

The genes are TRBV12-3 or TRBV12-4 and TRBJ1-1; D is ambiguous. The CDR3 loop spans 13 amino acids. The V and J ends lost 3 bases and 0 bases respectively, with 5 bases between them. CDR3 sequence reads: CASSFDLNTEAFF. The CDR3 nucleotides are TGTGCCAGCAGTTTTGACTTGAACACTGAAGCTTTCTTT.

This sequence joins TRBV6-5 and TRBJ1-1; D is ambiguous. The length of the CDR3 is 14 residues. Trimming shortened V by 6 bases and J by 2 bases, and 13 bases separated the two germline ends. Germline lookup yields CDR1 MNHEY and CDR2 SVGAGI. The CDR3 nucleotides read TGTGCCAGCAGCTCAGTGGGGATTAACACTGAAGCTTTCTTT. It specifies CASSSVGINTEAFF.

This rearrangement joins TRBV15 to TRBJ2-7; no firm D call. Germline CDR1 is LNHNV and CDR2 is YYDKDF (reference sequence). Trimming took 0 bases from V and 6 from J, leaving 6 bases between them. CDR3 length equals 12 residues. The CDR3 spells CATSRDISEQYF. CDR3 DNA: TGTGCCACCAGCAGAGATATTAGCGAGCAGTACTTC.

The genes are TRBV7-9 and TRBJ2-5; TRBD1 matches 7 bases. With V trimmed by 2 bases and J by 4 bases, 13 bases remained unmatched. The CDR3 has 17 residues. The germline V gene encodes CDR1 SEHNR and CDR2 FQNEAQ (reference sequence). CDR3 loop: CASSLYPPGTAIETQYF. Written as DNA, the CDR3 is TGTGCCAGCAGCTTATACCCTCCAGGGACAGCAATAGAGACCCAGTACTTC.

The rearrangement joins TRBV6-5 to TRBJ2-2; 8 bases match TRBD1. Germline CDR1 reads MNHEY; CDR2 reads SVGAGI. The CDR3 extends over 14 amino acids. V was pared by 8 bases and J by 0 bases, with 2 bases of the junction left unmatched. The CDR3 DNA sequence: TGTGCCAGCCGGACAGGGACGAACACCGGGGAGCTGTTTTTT. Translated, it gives CASRTGTNTGELFF.

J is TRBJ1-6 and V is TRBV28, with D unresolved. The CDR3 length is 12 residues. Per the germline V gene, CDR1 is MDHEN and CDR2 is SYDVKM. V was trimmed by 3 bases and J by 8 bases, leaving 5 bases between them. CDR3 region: CASSFMDSPLHF. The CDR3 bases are TGTGCCAGCAGTTTCATGGATTCACCCCTCCACTTT.